The clone carrying this TCR beta chain came up many times. No antigen is known for it. MiXCR, applied by TCRdb to the RACE reads, yields one record per CDR3 protein. The table shows over 65,000 distinct CDR3 sequences, with around 10% occurring only once. This record comes from a study of human T cells and chemical hapten exposure. Whole-study findings and limits: Each of the donors had alopecia, so their immune responses may not resemble those of healthy people. The number of TCRs over 1 in 1000 frequency stayed unchanged after DPC.

V trimming: 2 bases; J trimming: 15 bases; junction bases outside the gene matches: 11. The CDR3 extends over 13 amino acids. CDR1 is GTSNPN, CDR2 SVGIG, per germline (reference sequence). The time point denotes: patch test 1, 2 weeks after DPC sensitization. Treatment meaning: therapeutic diphenylcyclopropenone sensitization with weekly scalp DPC. This chain uses TRBV30 with TRBJ2-1; 9 nucleotides match TRBD2. Sequencing used whole blood, obtained in connection with sensitization to the hapten diphenylcyclopropenone (DPC). The source of this sequence is a woman aged 45-65 years with alopecia areata. Some clones in this sample may be carry-over from other donors' samples. CDR3 loop: CAWSRLAGGGRFF. The CDR3 bases are TGTGCCTGGAGTAGGCTGGCGGGAGGGGGTCGGTTCTTC.